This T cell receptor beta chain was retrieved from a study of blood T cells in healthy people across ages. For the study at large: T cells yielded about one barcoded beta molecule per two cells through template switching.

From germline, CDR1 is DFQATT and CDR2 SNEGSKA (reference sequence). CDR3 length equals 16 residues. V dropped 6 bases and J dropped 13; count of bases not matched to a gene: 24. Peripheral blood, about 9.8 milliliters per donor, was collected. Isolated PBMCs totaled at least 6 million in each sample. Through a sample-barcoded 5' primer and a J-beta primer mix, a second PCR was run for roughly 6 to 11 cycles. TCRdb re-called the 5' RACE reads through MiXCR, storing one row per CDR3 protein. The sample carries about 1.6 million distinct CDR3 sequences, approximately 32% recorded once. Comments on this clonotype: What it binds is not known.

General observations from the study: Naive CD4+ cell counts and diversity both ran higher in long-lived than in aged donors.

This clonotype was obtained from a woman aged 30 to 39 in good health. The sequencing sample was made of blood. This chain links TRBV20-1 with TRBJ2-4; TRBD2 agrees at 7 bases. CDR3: CSARAFEGRGWREQYF. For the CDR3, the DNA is TGCAGTGCAAGGGCCTTTGAAGGGCGGGGGTGGAGGGAGCAGTACTTC.